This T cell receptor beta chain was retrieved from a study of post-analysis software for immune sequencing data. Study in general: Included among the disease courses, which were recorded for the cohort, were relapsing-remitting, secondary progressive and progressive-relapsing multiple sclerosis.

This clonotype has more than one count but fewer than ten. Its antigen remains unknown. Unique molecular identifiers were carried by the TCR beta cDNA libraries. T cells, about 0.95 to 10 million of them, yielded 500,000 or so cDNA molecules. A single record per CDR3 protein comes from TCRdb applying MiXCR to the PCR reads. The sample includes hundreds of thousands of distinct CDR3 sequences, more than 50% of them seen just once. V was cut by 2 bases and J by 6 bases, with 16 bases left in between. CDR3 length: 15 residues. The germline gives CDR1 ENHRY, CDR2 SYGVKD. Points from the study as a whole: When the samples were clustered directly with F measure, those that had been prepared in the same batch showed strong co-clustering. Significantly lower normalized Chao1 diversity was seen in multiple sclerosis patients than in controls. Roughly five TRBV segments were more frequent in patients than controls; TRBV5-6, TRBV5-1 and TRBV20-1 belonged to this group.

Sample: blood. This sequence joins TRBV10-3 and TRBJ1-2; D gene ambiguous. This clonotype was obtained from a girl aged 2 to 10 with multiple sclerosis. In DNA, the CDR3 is TGTGCCATCAGTGAGGACTTAATCAGTGATAATGGCTACACCTTC. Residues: CAISEDLISDNGYTF.